The clone carrying this T cell receptor beta chain was counted once. Its target is unknown. Some clones are missing from TCRdb's copy, which holds only in-frame ones; the method was immunoSEQ multiplex PCR. The data contain over 150,000 clones, roughly 89% of them singletons. The data belong to a study of cytomegalovirus exposure and HLA in healthy donors. Regarding the study as a whole: In vitro checks showed that three CMV-associated chains really do target CMV antigens. In the roughly 130 validation repertoires, a later analysis found that first-cohort TCR clusters tended to co-occur.

Losses at the gene ends were 1 base for V and 7 bases for J; bases not matched to a gene: 8. Germline loops: CDR1 SQVTM, CDR2 ANQGSEA. CDR3 size: 16 residues. Sequenced sample: PBMCs. The receptor comes from a woman in her late teens or twenties in good health and CMV-seropositive. This chain uses TRBV29-1 with TRBJ2-1; 12 bases are shared with TRBD2. The DNA for the CDR3 is TGCAGCGTTGAAGCCTCTAGCGGGAGGGTGGGGAATGAGCAGTTCTTC. Its translation: CSVEASSGRVGNEQFF.